This entry features one T cell receptor beta chain sequence. This specimen comes from a study of blood T cell repertoires in COVID-19. Study-level background: Italy, Spain and the United States were the sources of the convalescent and acute COVID-19 samples. Nucleic acid was either cDNA or gDNA, and it came from T cells, B-cell-depleted T cells, or PBMCs.

This CDR3 contains 15 residues. CDR1 and CDR2 (germline): KGHSH, LQKENI. V dropped 3 bases and J dropped 1 base, with 10 bases sitting between them. In the study's own analysis: Amplification from reference gene primers served as the basis for estimated nucleated cell counts. Libraries were prepared by immunoSEQ multiplex PCR; TCRdb keeps only in-frame clonotypes and omits some of them. That table supplies the V and J calls and clone size; D and trimming were determined from the DNA. Of about 43,000 clones in the sample, over 75% were seen once. The chain has TRBV18 and TRBJ2-4, with D unresolved. The TCR was taken from an older woman with acute or convalescent COVID-19. Sequenced material: peripheral blood. CDR3 sequence reads: CASSPSGSAKNIQYF. Here the CDR3 DNA reads TGTGCCAGCTCACCCAGTGGTTCCGCCAAAAACATTCAGTACTTC.